These 15 T cell receptor beta chains originate from one sample sequenced in a study of T cells in Graves' hyperthyroidism and ophthalmopathy. TCR beta CDR3 region amplification was performed from RNA transcripts. HTBI primers were employed in a first-round RT-PCR of the TCR CDR3. TCRdb reprocessed the multiplex PCR reads with MiXCR, giving one entry per CDR3 protein. The sample has about 700,000 distinct CDR3 sequences, just under 45% seen once. Sequenced input: peripheral blood or thyroid tissue (not recorded which). All receptors come from an adult man with Graves' disease, either hyperthyroidism or ophthalmopathy (not recorded which).

Only a few counts were recorded for this clonotype. The chain joins TRBV20-1 to TRBJ2-2; D might be TRBD1 (5 bases). CDR1 is DFQATT, CDR2 SNEGSKA, per germline (reference sequence). Trimming took 6 bases from V and 6 from J, leaving 17 bases between them. The length of the CDR3 is 14 residues. The CDR3 protein is CSAHRGTGAGELFF. CDR3 nucleotide sequence: TGCAGTGCCCACCGCGGCACAGGTGCCGGGGAGCTGTTTTTT.

This clonotype has only a few counts. The chain carries TRBV5-4 and TRBJ1-4, with D unresolved. CDR3 length equals 16 residues. Germline V lookup: CDR1 SGHNT, CDR2 YYREEE (reference sequence). Trimming took off 0 bases at V and 2 bases at J, with 11 bases between the two ends. The CDR3 DNA reads as TGTGCCAGCAGCTTGGGTGGGCCTCGGACTAATGAAAAACTGTTTTTT. Its translation: CASSLGGPRTNEKLFF.

This clonotype occurred many times. V and J are TRBV7-2 and TRBJ1-3; D remains unclear. Germline lookup yields CDR1 SGHTA and CDR2 FQGNSA. Between the trimmed V and J ends, which lost 6 bases and 4 bases, there was a span of 10 bases. This CDR3 has 13 residues. Here the CDR3 reads CASRDPNGNTIYF. The CDR3 nucleotides read TGTGCCAGCAGGGACCCAAACGGAAACACCATATATTTT.

This sequence joins TRBV5-4 and TRBJ1-5, with unresolved D. V lost 5 bases, J lost 9 bases, and 12 bases lay in between. This CDR3 region has 12 residues. CDR1 SGHNT and CDR2 YYREEE come from the germline V gene (reference sequence). CDR3 region: CASSSYRGPQHF. CDR3 in DNA: TGTGCCAGCAGTTCGTACCGGGGGCCCCAGCATTTT.

The chain is built from TRBV10-3 and TRBJ2-3; possibly TRBD1 or TRBD2 for D (5 bases each). The CDR3 sequence is 17 residues long. Germline CDR1 reads ENHRY; CDR2 reads SYGVKD. Trimming removed 4 bases at V and 2 bases at J, with 19 bases between. For the CDR3, the DNA is TGTGCCATCAGTGGAAGGGCCTCTGAGGGGAACACAGATACGCAGTATTTT. This gives the protein CAISGRASEGNTDTQYF.

The V gene is TRBV10-1, the J gene TRBJ1-5; D not certain. The CDR3 sequence is 13 residues long. Germline V gene lookup returns CDR1 WNHNN and CDR2 SYGVQD (reference sequence). V shed 0 bases and J shed 8 bases, with 8 bases lying between them. CDR3 loop: CASSESGDEPQHF. The DNA for the CDR3 is TGCGCCAGCAGTGAGTCCGGCGATGAGCCCCAGCATTTT.

The sample holds a few counts of this clonotype. This chain links TRBV5-6 with TRBJ1-4, with D hard to call. The CDR3 length is 14 residues. Germline assignment: CDR1 SGHDT and CDR2 YYEEEE. The V gene lost 0 bases and the J gene lost 5 bases, with 8 bases spanning the gap. CDR3 region: CASSLGQPNEKLFF. The CDR3 DNA follows: TGTGCCAGCAGCTTGGGCCAGCCGAATGAAAAACTGTTTTTT.

The chain employs TRBV2 and TRBJ2-6; no clear D. Trimming shortened V by 5 bases and J by 5 bases, and 7 bases separated the two germline ends. Germline V lookup: CDR1 SNHLY, CDR2 FYNNEI. CDR3 length: 13 amino acids. CDR3: CASSFHRANVLTF. The CDR3 DNA sequence: TGTGCCAGCAGTTTCCACAGGGCCAACGTCCTGACTTTC.

The chain combines TRBV6-5 with TRBJ2-5, with 8 nucleotides matching TRBD1. The CDR3 has 15 residues. Germline assignment: CDR1 MNHEY and CDR2 SVGAGI. Trimming removed 2 bases from V and 5 bases from J; junction bases left unmatched: 7. CDR3 nucleotides: TGTGCCAGCAGTTACCCCGGACAGGGTGGCGAGACCCAGTACTTC. It encodes CASSYPGQGGETQYF.

CDR3 bases: TGTGCCAGCAGCTTAACAAGACAGGATGGTTTCGCTTTCTTT. This gives the protein CASSLTRQDGFAFF. The chain employs TRBV7-2 and TRBJ1-1; D is possibly TRBD1 (6 bases). The germline V gene encodes CDR1 SGHTA and CDR2 FQGNSA. V gave up 2 bases and J gave up 11 bases, with 18 bases separating them. The CDR3 length is 14 residues.

The V call is TRBV20-1, the J call TRBJ2-7, with 8 bases that match TRBD1. J lost 7 bases, V lost 5 bases, and 10 bases had no gene match. From germline, CDR1 is DFQATT and CDR2 SNEGSKA (reference sequence). The length of the CDR3 is 13 residues. The CDR3 nucleotides are TGCAGTGCTGGAGGCCAGGGGGCAAGGGAGCAGTACTTC. This codes for CSAGGQGAREQYF.

At least ten counts were recorded for this clonotype. The chain is built from TRBV2 and TRBJ1-1, with D unclear. The CDR3 runs 11 residues. V lost 7 bases and J 7 bases, leaving 10 bases between the germline ends. CDR1 SNHLY and CDR2 FYNNEI come from the germline V gene. CDR3 in DNA: TGTGCCAGCACCTACAGTAGTGAAGCTTTCTTT. Encoded protein: CASTYSSEAFF.

This chain links TRBV20-1 with TRBJ2-7, with D perhaps matching TRBD1 (6 bases). Germline V gene sequence: CDR1 DFQATT, CDR2 SNEGSKA (reference sequence). The CDR3 length is 13 residues. The V end lost 2 bases, the J end lost 1 base, and 9 bases lay between the germline ends. The CDR3 reads CSARRQVSYEQYF. The CDR3 DNA sequence: TGCAGTGCTAGAAGACAGGTGTCCTACGAGCAGTACTTC.

As to this clonotype: In this CDR3 the conserved last residue, phenylalanine or tryptophan, is missing, so a read error is likely. No DNA is shown, since the ends of the CDR3 on it are uncertain; the CDR3 is the one TCRdb lists. The CDR3: CSVEYQYIA. The rearrangement joins TRBV29-1 to TRBJ2-7. Germline CDR1 is SQVTM and CDR2 is ANQGSEA. Inclusive of both ends, the CDR3 amounts to 9 amino acids.

This clonotype has just a few counts. The J gene is TRBJ2-7, the V gene TRBV6-1, with 8 nucleotides matching TRBD1. The CDR3 spans 13 residues. Germline V gives CDR1 MNHNS, CDR2 SASEGT. The V gene end was trimmed by 10 bases and the J gene end by 3 bases; junction bases not matched to a gene: 8. CDR3 nucleotides: TGTGCCATCCTTTCAGGGGGCTACTACGAGCAGTACTTC. Its protein is CAILSGGYYEQYF.